The entry that follows covers one T cell receptor (beta chain) sequence. Using immunoSEQ multiplex PCR, the repertoire was profiled, and TCRdb retains in-frame clones only, with some absent. This table holds approximately 200,000 clones, more than 75% found once. The sample belongs to a study of blood T cell repertoires in COVID-19. Study-level information: PBMCs, B-cell-depleted T cells, or T cells provided the cDNA or gDNA that made up the material.

The sequenced sample was peripheral blood. The origin of this receptor is a man aged 45-65 years with acute or convalescent COVID-19.

The CDR3 region has the DNA TGTGCCAGCAGTGAAAGAAAGCGGGACCAAGAGACCCAGTACTTC. Amino acid sequence: CASSERKRDQETQYF. The chain uses TRBV2 and TRBJ2-5; tentative D call: TRBD2 (6 bases). Germline-derived CDR1 and CDR2 are SNHLY and FYNNEI. The ends were cut back, 2 bases at V and 0 bases at J, with 10 bases in the middle. The CDR3 is 15 amino acids.